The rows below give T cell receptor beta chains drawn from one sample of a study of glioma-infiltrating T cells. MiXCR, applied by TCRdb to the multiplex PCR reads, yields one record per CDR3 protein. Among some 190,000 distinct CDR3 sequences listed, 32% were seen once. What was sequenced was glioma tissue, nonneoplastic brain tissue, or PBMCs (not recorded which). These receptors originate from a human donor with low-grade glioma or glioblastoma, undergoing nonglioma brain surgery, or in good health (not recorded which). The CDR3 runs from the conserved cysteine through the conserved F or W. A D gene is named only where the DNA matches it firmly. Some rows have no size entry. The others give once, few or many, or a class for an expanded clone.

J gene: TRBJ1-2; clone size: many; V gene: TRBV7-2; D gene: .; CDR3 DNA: TGTGCCAGCAGCTTAGATGTGGACGGGATCTATGGCTACACCTTC; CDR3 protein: CASSLDVDGIYGYTF
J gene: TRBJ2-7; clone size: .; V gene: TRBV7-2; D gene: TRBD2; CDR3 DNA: TGTGCCAGCAGCTTGGCACTAGCGGGAACCTACGAGCAGTACTTC; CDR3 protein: CASSLALAGTYEQYF
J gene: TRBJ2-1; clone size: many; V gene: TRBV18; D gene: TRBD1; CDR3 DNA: TGTGCCAGCTCACTCGGGACAGGGGGTGGCAATGAGCAGTTCTTC; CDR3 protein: CASSLGTGGGNEQFF
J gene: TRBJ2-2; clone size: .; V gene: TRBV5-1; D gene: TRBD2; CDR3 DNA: TGCGCCAGCAGCGGAATCCCGGGACTAGCGGGGGCAACGAACACCGGGGAGCTGTTTTTT; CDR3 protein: CASSGIPGLAGATNTGELFF
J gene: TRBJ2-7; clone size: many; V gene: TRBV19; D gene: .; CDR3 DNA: TGTGCCAGTACTACAGGGAACTCCTACGAGCAGTACTTC; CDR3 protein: CASTTGNSYEQYF
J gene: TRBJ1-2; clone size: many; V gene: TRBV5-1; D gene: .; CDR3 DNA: TGCGCCAGCAGCTTGGAGGCCTATGGCTACACCTTC; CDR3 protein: CASSLEAYGYTF
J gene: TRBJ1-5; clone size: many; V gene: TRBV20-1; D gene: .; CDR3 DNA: TGCAGTGCTAGAGATTGGGGGGGGCAGGGTCAGCCCCAGCATTTT; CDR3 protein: CSARDWGGQGQPQHF
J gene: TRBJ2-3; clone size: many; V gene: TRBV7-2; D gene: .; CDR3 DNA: TGTGCCAGCAGCTTGGGCACAGGATCGACCCCTTCCAAACTCACAGATACGCAGTATTTT; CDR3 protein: CASSLGTGSTPSKLTDTQYF
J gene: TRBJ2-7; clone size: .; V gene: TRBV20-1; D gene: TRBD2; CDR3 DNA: TGCAGTGCTACCTCCGGGACTAGCGGGATTGAGTCCTACGAGCAGTACTTC; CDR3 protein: CSATSGTSGIESYEQYF
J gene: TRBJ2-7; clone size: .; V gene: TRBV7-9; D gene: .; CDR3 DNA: TGTGCCAGCAGCCCGAAAGGGTCCGCCTACGAGCAGTACTTC; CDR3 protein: CASSPKGSAYEQYF
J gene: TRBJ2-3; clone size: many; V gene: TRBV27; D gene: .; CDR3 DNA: TGTGCCAGCAGTTTTGGGTTCAGGGATACGCAGTATTTT; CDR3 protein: CASSFGFRDTQYF
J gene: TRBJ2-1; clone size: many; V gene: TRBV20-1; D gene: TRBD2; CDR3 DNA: TGCAGTGCTATATTCCCGGGAGGGTACAATGAGCAGTTCTTC; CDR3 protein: CSAIFPGGYNEQFF
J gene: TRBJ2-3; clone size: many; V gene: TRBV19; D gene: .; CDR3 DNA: TGTGCCAGTAGTACTCCGGGATTGGCAGATACGCAGTATTTT; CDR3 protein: CASSTPGLADTQYF
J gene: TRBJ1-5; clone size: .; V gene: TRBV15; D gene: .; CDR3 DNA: TGTGCCACCAGAGGTGGTACAGGTGGTAGCAATCAGCCCCAGCATTTT; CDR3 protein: CATRGGTGGSNQPQHF
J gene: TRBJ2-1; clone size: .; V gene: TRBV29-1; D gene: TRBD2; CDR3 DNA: TGCAGCGTTCGGGGGCTAGCGGGTCTTGAGCAGTTCTTC; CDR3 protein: CSVRGLAGLEQFF
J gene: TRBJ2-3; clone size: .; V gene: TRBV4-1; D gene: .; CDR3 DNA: TGCGCCAGCAGCGCCAGGATGACAGATACGCAGTATTTT; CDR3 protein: CASSARMTDTQYF
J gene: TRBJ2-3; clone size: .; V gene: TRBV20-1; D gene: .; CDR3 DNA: TGCAGTGCCGTAACAGGGACCACAGATACGCAGTATTTT; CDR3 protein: CSAVTGTTDTQYF
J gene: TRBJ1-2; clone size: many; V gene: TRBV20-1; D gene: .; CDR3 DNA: TGCAGTGCTAGAGAGGGGCTGGACTATGGCTACACCTTC; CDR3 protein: CSAREGLDYGYTF
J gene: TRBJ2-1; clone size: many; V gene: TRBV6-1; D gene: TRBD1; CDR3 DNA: TGTGCCAGCAGCCGGGACAGCTCCTACAATGAGCAGTTCTTC; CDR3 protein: CASSRDSSYNEQFF
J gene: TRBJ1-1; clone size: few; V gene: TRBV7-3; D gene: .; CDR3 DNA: TGTGCCAGCAGCTTATCACCCCTCGAACACGTGGGGGGGCCAATGAACACTGAAGCTTTCTTT; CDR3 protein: CASSLSPLEHVGGPMNTEAFF
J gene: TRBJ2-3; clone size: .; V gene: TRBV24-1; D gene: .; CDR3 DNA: TGTGCCAACAGTAACCCCGGTCCGGGAACGCAGTATTTT; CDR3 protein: CANSNPGPGTQYF
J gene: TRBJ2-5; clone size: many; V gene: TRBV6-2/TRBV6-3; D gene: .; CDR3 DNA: TGTGCCAGCAGGAGTTGGCAGGAGAAGTTGGCCCAGTACTTC; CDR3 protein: CASRSWQEKLAQYF